Presented here are 3 T cell receptor beta chains from one specimen sequenced in a study of Tregs in tolerant kidney transplant recipients. Generated by immunoSEQ multiplex PCR, the TCRdb table keeps only in-frame clones and is missing some. The repertoire consists of roughly 69,000 clones, with 85% to 90% occurring once and the leading ten covering approximately 0.4%. Sequenced here: CD4+ T cells from blood, sampled before the transplant. The receptors stem from a human donor who received a combined kidney and bone marrow transplant.

The genes are TRBV5-1 and TRBJ2-5, with TRBD1 matching over 10 bases. V lost 6 bases and J lost 3; bases outside the gene matches: 8. This CDR3 region has 15 residues. The V gene's germline CDR1 is SGHRS and CDR2 YFSETQ. CDR3 residues: CASTLFGTGEETQYF. CDR3 bases: TGCGCCAGCACCCTCTTCGGGACAGGGGAAGAGACCCAGTACTTC.

This clone turned up a few times. The V call is TRBV7-2, the J call TRBJ2-2, with D uncertain. CDR3 length equals 14 residues. V was pared by 5 bases and J by 1 base, with 8 bases between. CDR1 is SGHTA, CDR2 FQGNSA, per germline. In DNA form, the CDR3 reads TGTGCCAGCAGCCCATTAGTGAACACCGGGGAGCTGTTTTTT. This encodes CASSPLVNTGELFF.

The CDR3 reads CASSVGQGAGELFF. CDR3 in DNA: TGTGCCAGTAGTGTAGGGCAGGGGGCCGGGGAGCTGTTTTTT. The chain combines TRBV19 with TRBJ2-2; 7 bases map to TRBD1. The CDR3 sequence is 14 residues long. Germline lookup yields CDR1 LNHDA and CDR2 SQIVND (reference sequence). The junction had 6 bases not matched to a gene; V was cut back by 5 bases and J by 6 bases.